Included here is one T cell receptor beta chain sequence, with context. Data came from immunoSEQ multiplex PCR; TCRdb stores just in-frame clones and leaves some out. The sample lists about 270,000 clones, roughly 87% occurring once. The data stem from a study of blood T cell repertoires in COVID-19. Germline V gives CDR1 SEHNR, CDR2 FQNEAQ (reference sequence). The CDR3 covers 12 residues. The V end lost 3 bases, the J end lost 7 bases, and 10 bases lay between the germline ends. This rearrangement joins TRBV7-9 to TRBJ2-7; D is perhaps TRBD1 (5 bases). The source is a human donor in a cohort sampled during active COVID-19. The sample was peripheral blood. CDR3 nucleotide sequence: TGTGCCAGCAGCTTGGGGCGTGGGGAGCAGTACTTC. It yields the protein CASSLGRGEQYF.